These 18 T cell receptor beta chains were sequenced from one sample in a study of blood T cell repertoires in COVID-19. Sequencing was performed with immunoSEQ multiplex PCR; in TCRdb, only in-frame clones are kept and a portion is missing. The data show about 150,000 clones, about 89% seen once. The specimen was peripheral blood. The receptors here all came from a man aged 50-59 years with acute or convalescent COVID-19.

The chain is built from TRBV6-2 or TRBV6-3 and TRBJ2-3, with 8 bases aligning to TRBD2. The CDR3 spans 20 residues. V was clipped by 2 bases and J by 5 bases; unmatched bases: 21. Germline CDR1 reads MNHEY; CDR2 reads SVGEGT. This CDR3 reads CASSYRGGRSRLMIIDTQYF. The DNA for the CDR3 is TGTGCCAGCAGTTACCGGGGGGGCCGTAGTCGTCTAATGATAATAGATACGCAGTATTTT.

The chain recombines TRBV6-5 with TRBJ2-3, with D possibly matching TRBD2 (6 bases). In germline, CDR1 is MNHEY, CDR2 SVGAGI. V lost 8 bases and J lost 7, with 19 bases in between. There are 14 residues in the CDR3. CDR3 in amino acids: CASGGSEGLHTQYF. The CDR3 nucleotides are TGTGCCAGCGGGGGTTCGGAGGGGCTCCATACGCAGTATTTT.

The rearrangement joins TRBV18 to TRBJ2-2, with TRBD1 matching 7 bases. Germline CDR1 reads KGHSH; CDR2 reads LQKENI. This CDR3 contains 16 residues. V trimming: 2 bases; J trimming: 2 bases; junction bases outside the gene matches: 5. In nucleotides, the CDR3 is TGTGCCAGCTCACCAATCCCAGGGGGTAACACCGGGGAGCTGTTTTTT. This sequence encodes CASSPIPGGNTGELFF.

This clone appeared once. The chain is built from TRBV9 and TRBJ2-2, with 9 bases matching TRBD1. The CDR3 sequence is 17 residues long. Germline V CDR1 and CDR2: SGDLS, YYNGEE. Unmatched junction bases numbered 7, after V lost 2 bases and J lost 2 bases. The chain's CDR3 is CASSVGGQGLNTGELFF. The CDR3 nucleotides read TGTGCCAGCAGCGTCGGGGGACAGGGACTAAACACCGGGGAGCTGTTTTTT.

The chain is built from TRBV6-4 and TRBJ2-1; 10 bases align to TRBD2. The germline V gene has CDR1 MRHNA and CDR2 SNTAGT. Germline trimming cut 4 bases from V and 9 bases from J; bases unmatched to any gene: 12. The CDR3 is 16 residues long. CDR3 in DNA: TGTGCCAGCAGTGTAGTAGCGGGAGGCTTCCTTGTTGAGCAGTTCTTC. Amino acid sequence: CASSVVAGGFLVEQFF.

The chain joins TRBV19 to TRBJ1-1, with a possible D match to TRBD1 (6 bases). The CDR3 contains 13 residues. The germline V gene has CDR1 LNHDA and CDR2 SQIVND (reference sequence). V dropped 4 bases and J dropped 3 bases, with 9 bases sitting between them. The CDR3 sequence is CASSSRQDTEAFF. The DNA of the CDR3 is TGTGCCAGTAGTAGCCGACAGGACACTGAAGCTTTCTTT.

V gene TRBV4-1 combines with J gene TRBJ2-7, with TRBD2 identical over 9 bases. V gave up 2 bases and J gave up 1 base; unmatched junction bases: 6. The germline V gene has CDR1 MGHRA and CDR2 YSYEKL. The CDR3 length is 16 residues. The chain's CDR3 is CASSQRGRGGSYEQYF. CDR3 DNA sequence: TGCGCCAGCAGCCAACGTGGGCGGGGGGGATCCTACGAGCAGTACTTC.

V is TRBV19 and J is TRBJ1-1; 9 bases align to TRBD1. After removal of 3 bases from V and 7 bases from J, the junction contained 3 bases not matched to a gene. CDR1 LNHDA and CDR2 SQIVND come from the germline V gene (reference sequence). The CDR3 sequence is 13 residues long. CDR3 nucleotide sequence: TGTGCCAGTAGTATGGGACAGGGAAATGAAGCTTTCTTT. It codes for CASSMGQGNEAFF.

The V and J genes are TRBV19 and TRBJ1-6, with 9 bases lining up with TRBD1. The CDR3 is made up of 14 amino acids. CDR1 is LNHDA and CDR2 is SQIVND in the germline V gene (reference sequence). V lost 3 bases to trimming and J lost 7 bases; unmatched junction nucleotides: 1. The CDR3 loop is CASSIGQGNSPLHF. The CDR3 nucleotides read TGTGCCAGTAGTATCGGACAGGGGAATTCACCCCTCCACTTT.

The chain carries TRBV7-2 and TRBJ2-1, with D possibly being TRBD1 (6 bases). V lost 11 bases and J lost 6, with 17 bases in between. Germline CDR1 is SGHTA and CDR2 is FQGNSA. This CDR3 contains 13 residues. In DNA form, the CDR3 reads TGTGCCTCCTCGGACAGATGGGGCAATGAGCAGTTCTTC. It specifies CASSDRWGNEQFF.

This chain uses TRBV28 with TRBJ1-2; 11 bases line up with TRBD1. The V gene end was trimmed by 7 bases and the J gene end by 3 bases; junction bases not matched to a gene: 4. CDR3 length: 14 amino acids. Germline CDR1 MDHEN, CDR2 SYDVKM. CDR3 DNA: TGTGCCAGCACCCCGGGACAGGGGGACTATGGCTACACCTTC. Protein product: CASTPGQGDYGYTF.

This clone was seen once. DNA for the CDR3: TGTGCCAGCGAAGAGTACACTGAAGCTTTCTTT. Translating it yields CASEEYTEAFF. The rearrangement links TRBV11-2 to TRBJ1-1; no firm D call. V was shortened by 8 bases and J by 3 bases, with 7 bases between the two germline ends. The CDR3 totals 11 residues. Germline CDR1 is SGHAT and CDR2 is FQNNGV.

The gene calls are TRBV29-1 and TRBJ2-7, with 9 bases that match TRBD2. J gave up 6 bases and V 0 bases, and 6 bases lay outside the gene matches. The CDR3 extends over 14 amino acids. The germline gives CDR1 SQVTM, CDR2 ANQGSEA. This CDR3 is CSVEEVAGESEQYF. In nucleotides, the CDR3 is TGCAGCGTTGAAGAGGTAGCGGGAGAGAGCGAGCAGTACTTC.

V usage is TRBV5-1 and J usage is TRBJ2-7, with D possibly TRBD1 on 5 matching bases. The V end lost 0 bases, the J end lost 7 bases, and 17 bases lay between the germline ends. Germline V gene lookup returns CDR1 SGHRS and CDR2 YFSETQ. CDR3 length equals 15 residues. CDR3 sequence reads: CASSLVGAQRTEQYF. The CDR3 DNA reads TGCGCCAGCAGCTTGGTAGGGGCTCAACGTACGGAGCAGTACTTC.

This chain's CDR3 is CASSLALPGLGYEQYF. Written as DNA, the CDR3 is TGTGCCAGCAGCTTAGCGCTTCCGGGACTGGGCTACGAGCAGTACTTC. The rearrangement joins TRBV7-2 to TRBJ2-7; a possible D gene is TRBD2 (6 bases). The V end lost 0 bases, the J end lost 3 bases, and 15 bases lay between the germline ends. The germline V gene has CDR1 SGHTA and CDR2 FQGNSA. The CDR3 has 16 amino acids.

This chain connects TRBV4-3 to TRBJ1-4, with D possibly TRBD1 on 6 matching bases. V lost 4 bases and J lost 6, with 15 bases in between. Germline CDR1 is LGHNA and CDR2 is YSLEER. This CDR3 region has 15 residues. CDR3 coding DNA: TGCGCCAGCAGCCTCACCGGGCCAGGGGATGAAAAACTGTTTTTT. This translates into CASSLTGPGDEKLFF.

The V call is TRBV29-1, the J call TRBJ2-5; 9 nucleotides agree with TRBD2. V shed 7 bases and J 5 bases; nucleotides not matched to a gene: 5. The germline gives CDR1 SQVTM, CDR2 ANQGSEA. The CDR3 length is 12 residues. CDR3 sequence reads: CSALGLAETQYF. The CDR3 DNA reads TGCAGCGCCCTAGGACTAGCGGAGACCCAGTACTTC.

This chain uses TRBV2 with TRBJ1-6; no firm D call. Germline values: CDR1 SNHLY, CDR2 FYNNEI. The CDR3 has 16 amino acids. V lost 5 bases to trimming and J lost 0 bases, with 11 bases between them. The DNA of the CDR3 is TGTGCCAGCAGTTCGACACCAGCCTCCTATAATTCACCCCTCCACTTT. Amino acids: CASSSTPASYNSPLHF.